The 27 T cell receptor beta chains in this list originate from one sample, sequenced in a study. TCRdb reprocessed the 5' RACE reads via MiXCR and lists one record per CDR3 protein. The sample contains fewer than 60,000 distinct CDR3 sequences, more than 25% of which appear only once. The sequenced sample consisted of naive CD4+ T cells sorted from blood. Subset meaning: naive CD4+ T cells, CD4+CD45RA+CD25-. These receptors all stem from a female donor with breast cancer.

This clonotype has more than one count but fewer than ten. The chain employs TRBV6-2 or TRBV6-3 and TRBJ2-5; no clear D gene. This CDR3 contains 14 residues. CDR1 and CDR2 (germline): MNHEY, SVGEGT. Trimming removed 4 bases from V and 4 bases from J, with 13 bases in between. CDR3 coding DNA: TGTGCCAGCAGTTGGAGCGCCCCCCCAGAGACCCAGTACTTC. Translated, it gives CASSWSAPPETQYF.

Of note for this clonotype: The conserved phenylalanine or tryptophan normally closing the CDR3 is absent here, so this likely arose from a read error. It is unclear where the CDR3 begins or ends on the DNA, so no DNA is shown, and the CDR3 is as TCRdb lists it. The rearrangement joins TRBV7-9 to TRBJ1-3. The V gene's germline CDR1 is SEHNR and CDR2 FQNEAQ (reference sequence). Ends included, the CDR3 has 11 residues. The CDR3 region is CASSFSLAGNT.

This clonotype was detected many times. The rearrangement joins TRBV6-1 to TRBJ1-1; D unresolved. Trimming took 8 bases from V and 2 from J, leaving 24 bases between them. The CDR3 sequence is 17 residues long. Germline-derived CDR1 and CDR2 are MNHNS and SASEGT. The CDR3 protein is CASSFLTRAALNTEAFF. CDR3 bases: TGTGCCAGCTCATTTCTAACACGTGCAGCATTAAACACTGAAGCTTTCTTT.

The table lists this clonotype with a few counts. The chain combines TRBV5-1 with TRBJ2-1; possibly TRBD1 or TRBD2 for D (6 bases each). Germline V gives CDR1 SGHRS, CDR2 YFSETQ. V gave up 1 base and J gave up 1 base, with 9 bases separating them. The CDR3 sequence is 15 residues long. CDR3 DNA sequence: TGCGCCAGCAGCTTGAGGGGGGAGTCCTACAATGAGCAGTTCTTC. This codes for CASSLRGESYNEQFF.

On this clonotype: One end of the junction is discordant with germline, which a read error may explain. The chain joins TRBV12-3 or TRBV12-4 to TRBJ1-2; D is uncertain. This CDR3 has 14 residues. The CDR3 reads CASSSQTVNHGYTF. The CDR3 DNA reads TGTGCCAGCAGTTCCCAGACGGTTAACCATGGCTACACCTTC.

CDR3 sequence: CASSLAEFRGYGYTF. In nucleotides, the CDR3 is TGCGCCAGCAGCTTGGCGGAATTCAGGGGCTATGGCTACACCTTC. The gene calls are TRBV5-1 and TRBJ1-2; D is possibly TRBD1 (6 bases). CDR3 length: 15 residues. Trimming took off 0 bases at V and 4 bases at J, with 13 bases between the two ends. The germline gives CDR1 SGHRS, CDR2 YFSETQ.

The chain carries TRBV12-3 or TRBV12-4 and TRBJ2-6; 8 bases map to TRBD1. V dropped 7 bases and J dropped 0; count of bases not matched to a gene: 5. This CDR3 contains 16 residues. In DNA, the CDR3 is TGTGCCAGCATCAACACAGGGGGCTCTGGGGCCAACGTCCTGACTTTC. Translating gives CASINTGGSGANVLTF.

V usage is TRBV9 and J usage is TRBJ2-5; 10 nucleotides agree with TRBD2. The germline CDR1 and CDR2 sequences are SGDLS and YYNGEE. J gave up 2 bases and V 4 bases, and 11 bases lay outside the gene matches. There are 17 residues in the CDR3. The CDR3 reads CASSPAPLLAGQETQYF. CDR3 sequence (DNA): TGTGCCAGCAGCCCCGCCCCCCTACTAGCGGGACAAGAGACCCAGTACTTC.

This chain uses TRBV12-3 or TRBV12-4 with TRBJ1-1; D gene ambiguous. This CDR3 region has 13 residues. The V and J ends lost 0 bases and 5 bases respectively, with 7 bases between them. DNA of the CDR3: TGTGCCAGCAGTTTAGCGGGAGGGACTGAAGCTTTCTTT. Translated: CASSLAGGTEAFF.

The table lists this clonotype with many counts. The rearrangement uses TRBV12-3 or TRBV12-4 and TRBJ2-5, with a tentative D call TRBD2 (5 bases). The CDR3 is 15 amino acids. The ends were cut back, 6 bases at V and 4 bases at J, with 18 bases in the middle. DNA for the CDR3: TGTGCCAGCAGCCCCCTCTCTGTAGAGGGAGAGACCCAGTACTTC. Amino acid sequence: CASSPLSVEGETQYF.

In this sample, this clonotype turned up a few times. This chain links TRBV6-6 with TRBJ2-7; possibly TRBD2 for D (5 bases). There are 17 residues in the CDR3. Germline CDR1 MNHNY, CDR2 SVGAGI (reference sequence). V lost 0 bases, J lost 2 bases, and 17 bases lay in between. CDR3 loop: CASSYSNRLASTYEQYF. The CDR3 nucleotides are TGTGCCAGCAGTTACTCGAATCGGCTAGCTTCCACCTACGAGCAGTACTTC.

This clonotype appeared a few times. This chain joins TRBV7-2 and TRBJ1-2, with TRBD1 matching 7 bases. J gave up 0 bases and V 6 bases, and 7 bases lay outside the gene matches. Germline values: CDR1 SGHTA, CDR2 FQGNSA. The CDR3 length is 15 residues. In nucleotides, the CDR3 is TGTGCCAGCAGACTCGGACAGGCGACTAACTATGGCTACACCTTC. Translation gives CASRLGQATNYGYTF.

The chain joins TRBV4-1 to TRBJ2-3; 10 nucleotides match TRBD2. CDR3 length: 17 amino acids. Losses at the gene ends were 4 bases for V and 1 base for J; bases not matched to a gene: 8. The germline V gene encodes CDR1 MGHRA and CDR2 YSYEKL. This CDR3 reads CASSRAPGTSGTDTQYF. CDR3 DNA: TGCGCCAGCAGCCGAGCCCCCGGGACTAGCGGCACAGATACGCAGTATTTT.

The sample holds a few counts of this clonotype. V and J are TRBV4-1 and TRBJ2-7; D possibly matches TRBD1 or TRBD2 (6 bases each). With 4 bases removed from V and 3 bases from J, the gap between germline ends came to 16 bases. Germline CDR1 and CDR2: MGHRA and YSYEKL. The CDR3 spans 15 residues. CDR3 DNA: TGCGCCAGCAGCCGGACGTGGGGGGCCTTCTACGAGCAGTACTTC. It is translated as CASSRTWGAFYEQYF.

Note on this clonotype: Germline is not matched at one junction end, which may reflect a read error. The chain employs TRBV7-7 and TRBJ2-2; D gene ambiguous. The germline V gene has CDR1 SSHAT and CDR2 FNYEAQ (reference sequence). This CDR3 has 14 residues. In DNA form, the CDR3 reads TGTGCTAGCAGCCTCTCTAAAAACACCGGGGAGCTGTTTTTT. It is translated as CASSLSKNTGELFF.

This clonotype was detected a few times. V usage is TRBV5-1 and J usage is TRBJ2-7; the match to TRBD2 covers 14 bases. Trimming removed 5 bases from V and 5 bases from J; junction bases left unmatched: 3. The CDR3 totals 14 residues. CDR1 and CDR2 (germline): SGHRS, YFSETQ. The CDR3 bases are TGCGCCAGCAGGGGACTAGCGGGAGACGACGAGCAGTACTTC. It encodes CASRGLAGDDEQYF.

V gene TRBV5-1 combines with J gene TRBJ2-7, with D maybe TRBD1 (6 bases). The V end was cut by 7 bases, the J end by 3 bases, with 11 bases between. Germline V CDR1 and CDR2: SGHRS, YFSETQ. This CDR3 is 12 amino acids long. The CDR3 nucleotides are TGCGCCAGCGGACCGGACAGCTACGAGCAGTACTTC. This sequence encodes CASGPDSYEQYF.

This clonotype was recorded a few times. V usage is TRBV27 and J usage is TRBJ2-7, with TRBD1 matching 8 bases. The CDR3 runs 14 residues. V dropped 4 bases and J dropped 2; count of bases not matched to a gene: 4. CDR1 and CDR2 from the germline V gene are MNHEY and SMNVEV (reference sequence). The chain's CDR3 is CASSSGQGTYEQYF. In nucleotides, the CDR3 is TGTGCCAGCAGTTCCGGACAGGGAACCTACGAGCAGTACTTC.

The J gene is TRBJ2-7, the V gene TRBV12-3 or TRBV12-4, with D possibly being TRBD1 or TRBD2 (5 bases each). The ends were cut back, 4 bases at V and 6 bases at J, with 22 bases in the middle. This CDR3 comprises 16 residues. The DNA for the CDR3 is TGTGCCAGCAGTTCCCCAAGACAGCCCCCTGGGGGCGAGCAGTACTTC. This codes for CASSSPRQPPGGEQYF.

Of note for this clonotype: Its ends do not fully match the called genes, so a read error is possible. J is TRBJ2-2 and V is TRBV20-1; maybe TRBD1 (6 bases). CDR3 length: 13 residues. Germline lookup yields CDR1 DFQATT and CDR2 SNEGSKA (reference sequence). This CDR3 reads CSVQGRRTEELFF. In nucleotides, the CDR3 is TGCAGTGTCCAGGGGCGCCGTACCGAGGAGCTGTTTTTT.

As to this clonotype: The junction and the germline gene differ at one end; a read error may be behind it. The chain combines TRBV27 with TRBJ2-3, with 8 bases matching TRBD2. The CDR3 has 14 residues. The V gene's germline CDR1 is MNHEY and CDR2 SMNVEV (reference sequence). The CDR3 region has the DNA TGTACCAGCAGTTTACGGCTAGCGGGAGATACGCAGTATTTT. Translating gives CTSSLRLAGDTQYF.

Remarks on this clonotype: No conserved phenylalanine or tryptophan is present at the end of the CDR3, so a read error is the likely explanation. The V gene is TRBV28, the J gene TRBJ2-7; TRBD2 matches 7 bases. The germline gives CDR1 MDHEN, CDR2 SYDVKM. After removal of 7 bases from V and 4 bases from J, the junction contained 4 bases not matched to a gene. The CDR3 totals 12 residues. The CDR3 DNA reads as TGTGCCAGCACGACGGGAGGATACGAGCAGTACCCC. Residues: CASTTGGYEQYP.

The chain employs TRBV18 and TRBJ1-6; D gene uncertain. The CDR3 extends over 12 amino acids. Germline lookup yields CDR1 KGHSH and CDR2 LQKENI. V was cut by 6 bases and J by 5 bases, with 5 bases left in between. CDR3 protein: CASSLDNSPLHF. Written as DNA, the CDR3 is TGTGCCAGCTCCCTGGATAATTCACCCCTCCACTTT.

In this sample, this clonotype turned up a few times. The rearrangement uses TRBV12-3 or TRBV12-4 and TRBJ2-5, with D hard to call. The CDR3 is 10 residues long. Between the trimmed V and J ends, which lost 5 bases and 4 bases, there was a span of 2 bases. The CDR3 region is CASSGETQYF. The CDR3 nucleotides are TGTGCCAGCAGTGGAGAGACCCAGTACTTC.

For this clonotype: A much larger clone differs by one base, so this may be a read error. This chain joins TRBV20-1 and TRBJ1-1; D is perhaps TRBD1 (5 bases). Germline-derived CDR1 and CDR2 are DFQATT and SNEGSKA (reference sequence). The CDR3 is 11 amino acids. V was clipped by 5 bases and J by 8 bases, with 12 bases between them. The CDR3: CSAPGDVEAFF. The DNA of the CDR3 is TGCAGTGCTCCTGGGGACGTAGAAGCTTTCTTT.

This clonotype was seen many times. CDR3 sequence reads: CASSPGGGNQPQHF. The CDR3 region has the DNA TGTGCCAGCAGCCCGGGAGGGGGGAATCAGCCCCAGCATTTT. The chain uses TRBV5-4 and TRBJ1-5; the D gene is possibly TRBD1 (6 bases). The CDR3 length is 14 residues. CDR1 SGHNT and CDR2 YYREEE come from the germline V gene (reference sequence). Trimming took off 4 bases at V and 4 bases at J, with 12 bases between the two ends.

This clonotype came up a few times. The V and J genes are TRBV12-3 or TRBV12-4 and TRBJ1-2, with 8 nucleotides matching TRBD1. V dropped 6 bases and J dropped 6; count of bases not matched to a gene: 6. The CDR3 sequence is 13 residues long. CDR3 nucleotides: TGTGCCAGCAGCCTGGGACAGGTCGATGGCTACACCTTC. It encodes CASSLGQVDGYTF.